The sequence of this TCR beta chain was determined in a study of T cells in Graves' hyperthyroidism and ophthalmopathy. The investigators amplified TCR beta CDR3 regions from RNA transcripts. The HTBI primer set was used in a first-round RT-PCR of the TCR CDR3. One entry per CDR3 protein results from TCRdb running MiXCR on the multiplex PCR reads. The repertoire includes about 210,000 distinct CDR3 sequences, 17% of them detected once, and 50% sits in the top ten. Exclusion of a patient resulted from uncontrolled infection, other autoimmune disease, pregnancy or lactation. Diagnoses were established using clinical symptoms, serum thyroxine and TRAb, thyroid ultrasound and orbital computed tomography. Source material for PBMCs was over 7.5 ml fresh peripheral blood. Whole-study findings and limits: Among thyroid clonotypes expanded above 0.001, most also appeared in blood.

Trimming cost V 0 bases and J 2 bases, with 11 bases left between them. Germline CDR1 and CDR2: KGHSH and LQKENI. The CDR3 has 16 amino acids. This clonotype was recorded many times. Its antigen is not known. The rearrangement uses TRBV18 and TRBJ2-1; D might be TRBD1 (6 bases). This clonotype was obtained from a man aged 50 to 59 with Graves' hyperthyroidism. The sample taken for sequencing was blood. The CDR3: CASSPPIQGPYNEQFF. CDR3 nucleotide sequence: TGTGCCAGCTCACCACCAATACAGGGACCCTACAATGAGCAGTTCTTC.